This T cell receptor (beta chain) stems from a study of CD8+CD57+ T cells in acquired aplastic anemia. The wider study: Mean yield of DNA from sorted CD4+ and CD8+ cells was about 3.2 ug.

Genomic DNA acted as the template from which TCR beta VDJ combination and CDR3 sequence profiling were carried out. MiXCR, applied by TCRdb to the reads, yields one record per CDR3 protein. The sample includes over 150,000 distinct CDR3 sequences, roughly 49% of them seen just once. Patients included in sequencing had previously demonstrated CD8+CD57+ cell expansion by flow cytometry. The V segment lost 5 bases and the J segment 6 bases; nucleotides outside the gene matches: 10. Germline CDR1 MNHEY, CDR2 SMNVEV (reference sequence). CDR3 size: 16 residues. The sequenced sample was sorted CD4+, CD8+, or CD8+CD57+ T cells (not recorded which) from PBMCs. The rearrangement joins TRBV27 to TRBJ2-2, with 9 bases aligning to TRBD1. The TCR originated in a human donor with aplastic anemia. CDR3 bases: TGTGCCAGCAGTCCAACCCAGGGACAGGGTCCCGGGGAGCTGTTTTTT. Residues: CASSPTQGQGPGELFF.